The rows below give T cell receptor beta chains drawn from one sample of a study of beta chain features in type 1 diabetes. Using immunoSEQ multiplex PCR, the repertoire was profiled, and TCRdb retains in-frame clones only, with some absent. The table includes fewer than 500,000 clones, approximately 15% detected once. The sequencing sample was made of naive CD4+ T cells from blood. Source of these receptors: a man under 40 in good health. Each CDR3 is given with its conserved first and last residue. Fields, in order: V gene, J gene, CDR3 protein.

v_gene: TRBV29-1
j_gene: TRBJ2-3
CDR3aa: CSAEATGSDTQYF

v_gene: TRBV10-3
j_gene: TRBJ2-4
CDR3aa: CAISESSGLAKNIQYF

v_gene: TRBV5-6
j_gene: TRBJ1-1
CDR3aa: CASSLGWNTEAFF

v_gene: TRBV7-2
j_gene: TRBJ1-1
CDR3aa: CASSLGTVNTEAFF

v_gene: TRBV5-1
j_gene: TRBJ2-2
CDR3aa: CASSLARAANTGELFF

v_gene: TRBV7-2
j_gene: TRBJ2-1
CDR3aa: CASTLDRQYNEQFF

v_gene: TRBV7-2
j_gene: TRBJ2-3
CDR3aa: CASSLAYTDTQYF

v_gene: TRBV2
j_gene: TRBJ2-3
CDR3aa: CASSELADTQYF

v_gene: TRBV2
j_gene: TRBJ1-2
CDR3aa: CASRDYGYTF

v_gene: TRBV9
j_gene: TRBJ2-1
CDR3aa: CASSVGPSGKSNEQFF

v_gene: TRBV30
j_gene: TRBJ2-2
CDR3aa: CAWSPRHWGELFF

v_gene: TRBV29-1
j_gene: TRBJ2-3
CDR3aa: CSVERARGPDTQYF

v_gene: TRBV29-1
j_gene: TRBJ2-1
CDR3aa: CSVDVDYNEQFF

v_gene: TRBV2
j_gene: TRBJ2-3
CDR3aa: CASRGTASTDTQYF

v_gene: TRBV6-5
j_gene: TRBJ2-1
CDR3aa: CASSFVPNNEQFF

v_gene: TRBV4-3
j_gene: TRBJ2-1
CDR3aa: CASNNGEGRNEQFF

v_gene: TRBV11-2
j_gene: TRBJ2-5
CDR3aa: CASSLAGGGETQYF

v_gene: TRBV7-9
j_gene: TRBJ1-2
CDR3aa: CASSAYRGPAYGYTF

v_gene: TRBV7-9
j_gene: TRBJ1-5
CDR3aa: CASSLDASQPQHF

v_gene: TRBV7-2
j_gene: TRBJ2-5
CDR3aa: CASSLEAAQYF

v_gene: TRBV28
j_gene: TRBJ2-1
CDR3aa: CASSFDSWVGNEQFF

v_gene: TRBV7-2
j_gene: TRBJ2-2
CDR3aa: CASSTTENTGELFF

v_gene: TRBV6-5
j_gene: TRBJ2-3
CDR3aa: CASRRTADTQYF

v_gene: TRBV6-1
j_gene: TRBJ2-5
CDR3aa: CASRGTGGRETQYF

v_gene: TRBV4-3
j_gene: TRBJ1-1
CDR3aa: CASSQGKGWNTEAFF

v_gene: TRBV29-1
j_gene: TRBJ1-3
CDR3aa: CSASTVAGNTIYF

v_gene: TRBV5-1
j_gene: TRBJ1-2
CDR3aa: CASSLGSGHNGYTF

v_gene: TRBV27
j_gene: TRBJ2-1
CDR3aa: CASSSERRKGNEQFF

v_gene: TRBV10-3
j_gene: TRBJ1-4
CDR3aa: CAISESNEKLFF

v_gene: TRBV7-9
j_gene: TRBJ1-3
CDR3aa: CASSGNTIYF

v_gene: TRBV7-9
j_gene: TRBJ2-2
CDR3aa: CASSSGAITGELFF

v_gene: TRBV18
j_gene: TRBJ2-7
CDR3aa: CASSPSRDEQYF

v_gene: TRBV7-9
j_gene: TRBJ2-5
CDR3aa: CASSLSSGGRETQYF

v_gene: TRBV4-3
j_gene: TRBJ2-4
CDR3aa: CASSQDRALGLDAKNIQYF

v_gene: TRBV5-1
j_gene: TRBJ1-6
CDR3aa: CASSPSGVGNSPLHF

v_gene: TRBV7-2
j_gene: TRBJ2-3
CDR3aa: CASSHRTGRDTQYF

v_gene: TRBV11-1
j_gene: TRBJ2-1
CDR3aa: CASSSTGGSYNEQFF

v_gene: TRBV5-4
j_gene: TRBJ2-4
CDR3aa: CASSLGLAGGRQLQYF

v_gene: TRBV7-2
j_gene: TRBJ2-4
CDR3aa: CASSLAGQRSTLPLAKNIQYF

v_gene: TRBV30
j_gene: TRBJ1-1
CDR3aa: CAWSKTGQVGTEAFF

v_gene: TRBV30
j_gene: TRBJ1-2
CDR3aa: CAWTRTGYGYTF

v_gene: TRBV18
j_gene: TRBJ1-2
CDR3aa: CASSPPGQDGYTF

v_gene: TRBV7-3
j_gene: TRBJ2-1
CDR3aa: CASSSGGRNEQFF

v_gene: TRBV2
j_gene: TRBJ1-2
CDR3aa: CASSVPRDSLNYGYTF

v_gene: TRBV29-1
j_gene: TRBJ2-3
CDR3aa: CSATPTGLKLGTTDTQYF

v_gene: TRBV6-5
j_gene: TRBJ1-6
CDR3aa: CASRVDRVENSPLHF

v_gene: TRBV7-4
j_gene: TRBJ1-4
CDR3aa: CASSLETVNEKLFF

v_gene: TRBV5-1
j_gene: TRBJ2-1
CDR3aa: CASSPRTSGGGGDDEQFF